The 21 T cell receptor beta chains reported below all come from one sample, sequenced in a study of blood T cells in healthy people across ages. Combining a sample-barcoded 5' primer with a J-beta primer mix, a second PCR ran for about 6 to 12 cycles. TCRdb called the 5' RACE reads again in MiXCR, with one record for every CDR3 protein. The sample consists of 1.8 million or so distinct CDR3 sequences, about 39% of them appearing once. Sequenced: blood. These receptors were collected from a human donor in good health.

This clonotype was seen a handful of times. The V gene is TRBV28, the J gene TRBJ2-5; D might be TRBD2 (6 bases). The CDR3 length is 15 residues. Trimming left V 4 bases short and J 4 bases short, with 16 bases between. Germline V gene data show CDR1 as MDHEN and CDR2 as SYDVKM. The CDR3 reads CASSSSRLDTETQYF. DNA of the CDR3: TGTGCCAGCAGTTCTTCCAGACTAGACACAGAGACCCAGTACTTC.

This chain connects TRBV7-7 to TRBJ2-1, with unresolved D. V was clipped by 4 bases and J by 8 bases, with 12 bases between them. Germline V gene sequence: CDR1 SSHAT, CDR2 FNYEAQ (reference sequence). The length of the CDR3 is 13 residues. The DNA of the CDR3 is TGTGCCAGCAGCTCTGCCCCGCTTGATGAGCAGTTCTTC. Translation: CASSSAPLDEQFF. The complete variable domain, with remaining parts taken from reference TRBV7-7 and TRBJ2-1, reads GAGVSQSPRYKVTKRGQDVTLRCDPISSHATLYWYQQALGQGPEFLTYFNYEAQPDKSGLPSDRFSAERPEGSISTLTIQRTEQRDSAMYRCASSSAPLDEQFFGPGTRLTVL.

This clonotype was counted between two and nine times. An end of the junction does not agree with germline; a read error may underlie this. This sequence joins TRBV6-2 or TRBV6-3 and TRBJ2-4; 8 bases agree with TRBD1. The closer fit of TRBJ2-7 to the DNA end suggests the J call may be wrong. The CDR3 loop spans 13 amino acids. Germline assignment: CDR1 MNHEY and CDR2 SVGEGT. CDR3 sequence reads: CAGSRDRLYEQYF. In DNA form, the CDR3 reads TGTGCCGGCAGCCGGGACAGGCTCTACGAGCAGTACTTC.

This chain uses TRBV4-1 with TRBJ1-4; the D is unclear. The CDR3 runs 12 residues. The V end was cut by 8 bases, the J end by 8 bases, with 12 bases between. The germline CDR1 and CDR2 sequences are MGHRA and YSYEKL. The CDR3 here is CASSPEGEKLFF. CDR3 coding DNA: TGCGCCAGCTCGCCGGAAGGAGAAAAACTGTTTTTT.

The CDR3 sequence is CASSYRTGEVLEQYF. The CDR3 DNA is TGTGCCAGCAGCTACCGGACAGGGGAGGTCCTCGAGCAGTACTTC. This chain joins TRBV7-2 and TRBJ2-7; 9 nucleotides match TRBD1. The CDR3 has 15 amino acids. CDR1 is SGHTA and CDR2 is FQGNSA in the germline V gene. Trimming at V came to 4 bases and at J to 6 bases, leaving 10 bases not matched to a gene.

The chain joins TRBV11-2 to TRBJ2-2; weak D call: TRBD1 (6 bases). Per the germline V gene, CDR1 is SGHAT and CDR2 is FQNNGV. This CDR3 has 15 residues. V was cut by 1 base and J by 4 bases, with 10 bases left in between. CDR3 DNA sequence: TGTGCCAGCAGCTTAGTGCTGGGGGCCACCGGGGAGCTGTTTTTT. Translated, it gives CASSLVLGATGELFF.

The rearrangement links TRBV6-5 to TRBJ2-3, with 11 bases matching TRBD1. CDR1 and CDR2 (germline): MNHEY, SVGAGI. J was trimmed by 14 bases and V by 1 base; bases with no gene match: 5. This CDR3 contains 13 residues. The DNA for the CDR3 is TGTGCCAGCAGTTACTGGACAGGGGGCAAGGCGTATTTT. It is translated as CASSYWTGGKAYF.

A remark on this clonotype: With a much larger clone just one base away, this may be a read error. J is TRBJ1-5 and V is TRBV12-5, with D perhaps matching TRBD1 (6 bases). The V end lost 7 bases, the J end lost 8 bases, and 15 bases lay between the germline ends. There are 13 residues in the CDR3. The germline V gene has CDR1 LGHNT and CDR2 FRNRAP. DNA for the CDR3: TGTGCTAGTGCCTGGGGGGCCCATGAGCCCCAGCATTTT. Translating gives CASAWGAHEPQHF.

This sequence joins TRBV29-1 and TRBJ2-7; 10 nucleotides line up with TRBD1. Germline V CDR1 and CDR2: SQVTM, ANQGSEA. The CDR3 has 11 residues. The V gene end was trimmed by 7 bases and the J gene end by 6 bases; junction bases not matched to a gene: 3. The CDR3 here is CSGGDRGEQYF. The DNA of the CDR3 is TGCAGCGGGGGGGACAGGGGCGAGCAGTACTTC.

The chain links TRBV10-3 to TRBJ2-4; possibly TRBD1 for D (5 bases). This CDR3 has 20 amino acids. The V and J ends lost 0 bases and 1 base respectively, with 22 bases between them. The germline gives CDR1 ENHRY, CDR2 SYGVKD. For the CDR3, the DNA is TGTGCCATCAGTGAGTCTTTAGGGGCAGTTACTACCGATGCCAAAAACATTCAGTACTTC. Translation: CAISESLGAVTTDAKNIQYF.

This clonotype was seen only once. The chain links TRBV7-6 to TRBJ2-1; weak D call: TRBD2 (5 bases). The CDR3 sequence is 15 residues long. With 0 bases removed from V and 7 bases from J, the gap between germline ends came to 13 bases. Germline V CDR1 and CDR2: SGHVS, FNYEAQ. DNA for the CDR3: TGTGCCAGCAGCTTAGCACTAGGCTTTGGGAATGAGCAGTTCTTC. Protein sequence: CASSLALGFGNEQFF.

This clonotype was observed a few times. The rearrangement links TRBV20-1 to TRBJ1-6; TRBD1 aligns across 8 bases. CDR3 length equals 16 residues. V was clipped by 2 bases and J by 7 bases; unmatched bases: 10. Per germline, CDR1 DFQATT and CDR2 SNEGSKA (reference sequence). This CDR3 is CSARLNNRGGNSPLHF. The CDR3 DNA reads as TGCAGTGCTAGACTAAATAACAGGGGGGGGAATTCACCCCTCCACTTT.

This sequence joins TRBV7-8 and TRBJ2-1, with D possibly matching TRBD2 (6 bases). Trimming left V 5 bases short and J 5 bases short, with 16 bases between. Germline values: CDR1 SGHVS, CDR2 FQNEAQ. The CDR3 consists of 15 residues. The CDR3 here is CASSPRLDLDNEQFF. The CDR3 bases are TGTGCCAGCAGCCCCCGACTAGATTTAGACAATGAGCAGTTCTTC.

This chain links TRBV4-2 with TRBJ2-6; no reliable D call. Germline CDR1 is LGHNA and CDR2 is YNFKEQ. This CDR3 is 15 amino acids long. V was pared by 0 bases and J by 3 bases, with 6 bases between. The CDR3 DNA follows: TGTGCCAGCAGCCAAGATGTGTATGGGGCCAACGTCCTGACTTTC. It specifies CASSQDVYGANVLTF.

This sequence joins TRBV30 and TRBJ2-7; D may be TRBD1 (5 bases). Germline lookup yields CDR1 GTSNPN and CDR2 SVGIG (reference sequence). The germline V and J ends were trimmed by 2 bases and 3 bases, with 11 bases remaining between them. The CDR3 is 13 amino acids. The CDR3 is CAWSINRIYEQYF. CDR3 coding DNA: TGTGCCTGGAGTATCAACAGGATCTACGAGCAGTACTTC.

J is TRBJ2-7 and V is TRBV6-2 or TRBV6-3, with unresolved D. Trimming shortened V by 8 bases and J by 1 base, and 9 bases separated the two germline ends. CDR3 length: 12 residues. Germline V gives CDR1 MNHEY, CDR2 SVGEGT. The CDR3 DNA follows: TGTGCCAGCTGGGAAGGTTCCTACGAGCAGTACTTC. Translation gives CASWEGSYEQYF.

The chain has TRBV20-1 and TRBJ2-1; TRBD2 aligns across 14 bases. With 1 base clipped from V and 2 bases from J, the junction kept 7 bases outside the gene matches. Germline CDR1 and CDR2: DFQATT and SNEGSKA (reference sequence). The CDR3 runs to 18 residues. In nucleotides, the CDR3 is TGCAGTGCTAGAGTGGGTGAGACTAGCGGGGGGGCCTACAATGAGCAGTTCTTC. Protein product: CSARVGETSGGAYNEQFF.

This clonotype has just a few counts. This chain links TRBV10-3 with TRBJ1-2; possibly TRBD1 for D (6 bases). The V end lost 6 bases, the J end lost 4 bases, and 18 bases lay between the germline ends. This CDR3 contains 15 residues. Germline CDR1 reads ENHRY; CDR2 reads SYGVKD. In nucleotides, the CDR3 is TGTGCCATCAGACTAGGACAGAGCCAAGCCTATGGCTACACCTTC. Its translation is CAIRLGQSQAYGYTF.

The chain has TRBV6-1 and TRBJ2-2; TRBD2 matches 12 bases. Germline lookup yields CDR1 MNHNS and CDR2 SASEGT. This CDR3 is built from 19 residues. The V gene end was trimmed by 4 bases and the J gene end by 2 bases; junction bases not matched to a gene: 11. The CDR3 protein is CASSGLAGVGRPNTGELFF. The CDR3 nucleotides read TGTGCCAGCAGTGGACTAGCGGGGGTCGGTAGGCCCAACACCGGGGAGCTGTTTTTT.

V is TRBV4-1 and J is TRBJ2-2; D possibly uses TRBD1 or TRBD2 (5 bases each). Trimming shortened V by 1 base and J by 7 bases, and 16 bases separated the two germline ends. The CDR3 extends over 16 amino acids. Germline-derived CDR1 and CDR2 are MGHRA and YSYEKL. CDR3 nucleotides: TGCGCCAGCAGCCAAGGGAGTGGGGCCCGGGGCGGGGAGCTGTTTTTT. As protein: CASSQGSGARGGELFF.

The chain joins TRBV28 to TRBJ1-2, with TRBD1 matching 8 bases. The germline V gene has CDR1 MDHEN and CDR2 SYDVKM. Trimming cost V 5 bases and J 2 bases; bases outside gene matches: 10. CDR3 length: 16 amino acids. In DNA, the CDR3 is TGTGCCAGCAGTGAAGGGCCCAGGGGGCTAAACTATGGCTACACCTTC. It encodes CASSEGPRGLNYGYTF.